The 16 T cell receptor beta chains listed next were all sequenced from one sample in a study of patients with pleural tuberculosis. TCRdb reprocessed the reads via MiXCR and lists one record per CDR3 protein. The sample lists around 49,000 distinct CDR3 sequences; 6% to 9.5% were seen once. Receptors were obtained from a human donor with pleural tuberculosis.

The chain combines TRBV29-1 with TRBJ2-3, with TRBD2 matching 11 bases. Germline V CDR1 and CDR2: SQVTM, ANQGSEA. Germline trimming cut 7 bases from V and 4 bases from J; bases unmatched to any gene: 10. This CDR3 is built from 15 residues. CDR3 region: CSADALAGGSDTQYF. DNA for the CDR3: TGCAGCGCTGACGCTTTAGCGGGAGGGTCAGATACGCAGTATTTT.

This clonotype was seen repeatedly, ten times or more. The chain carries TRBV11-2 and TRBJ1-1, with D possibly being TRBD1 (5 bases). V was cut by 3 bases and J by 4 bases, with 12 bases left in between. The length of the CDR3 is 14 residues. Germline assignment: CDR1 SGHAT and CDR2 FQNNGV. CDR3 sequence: CASSFEGRVTEAFF. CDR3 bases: TGTGCCAGCAGCTTCGAGGGGAGGGTCACTGAAGCTTTCTTT. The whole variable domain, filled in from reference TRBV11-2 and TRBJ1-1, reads EAGVAQSPRYKIIEKRQSVAFWCNPISGHATLYWYQQILGQGPKLLIQFQNNGVVDDSQLPKDRFSAERLKGVDSTLKIQPAKLEDSAVYLCASSFEGRVTEAFFGQGTRLTVV.

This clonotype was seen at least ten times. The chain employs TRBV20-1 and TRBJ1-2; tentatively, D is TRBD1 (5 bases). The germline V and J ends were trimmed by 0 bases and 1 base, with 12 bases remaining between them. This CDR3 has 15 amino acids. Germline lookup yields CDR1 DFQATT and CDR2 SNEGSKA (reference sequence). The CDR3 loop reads CSARDWAGLNYGYTF. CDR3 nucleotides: TGCAGTGCTAGAGATTGGGCAGGGCTTAACTATGGCTACACCTTC.

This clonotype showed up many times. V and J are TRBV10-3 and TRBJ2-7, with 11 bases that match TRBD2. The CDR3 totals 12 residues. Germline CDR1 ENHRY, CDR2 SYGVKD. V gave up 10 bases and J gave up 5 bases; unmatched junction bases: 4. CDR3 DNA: TGTGCCACCGGGACTAGCGGAAACGAGCAGTACTTC. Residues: CATGTSGNEQYF.

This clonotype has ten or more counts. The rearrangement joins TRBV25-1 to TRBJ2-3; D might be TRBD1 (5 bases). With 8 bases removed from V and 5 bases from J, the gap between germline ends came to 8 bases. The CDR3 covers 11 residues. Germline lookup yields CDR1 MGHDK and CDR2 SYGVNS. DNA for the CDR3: TGTGCCAGCCTTCAGGGAGATACGCAGTATTTT. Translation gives CASLQGDTQYF.

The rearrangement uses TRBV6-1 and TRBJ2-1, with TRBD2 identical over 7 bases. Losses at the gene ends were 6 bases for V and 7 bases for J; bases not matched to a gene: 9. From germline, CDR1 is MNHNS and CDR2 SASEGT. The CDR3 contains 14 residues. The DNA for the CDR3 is TGTGCCAGCAGAAGGGGCGGGAGTCCTAATGAGCAGTTCTTC. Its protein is CASRRGGSPNEQFF.

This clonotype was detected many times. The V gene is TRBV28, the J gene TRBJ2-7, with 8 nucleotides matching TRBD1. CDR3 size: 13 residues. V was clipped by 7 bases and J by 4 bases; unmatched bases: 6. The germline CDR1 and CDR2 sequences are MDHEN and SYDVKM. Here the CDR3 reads CASISGTGYEQYF. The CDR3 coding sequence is TGTGCCAGCATTTCCGGGACAGGTTACGAGCAGTACTTC. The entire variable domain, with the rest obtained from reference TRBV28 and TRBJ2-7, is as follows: DVKVTQSSRYLVKRTGEKVFLECVQDMDHENMFWYRQDPGLGLRLIYFSYDVKMKEKGDIPEGYSVSREKKERFSLILESASTNQTSMYLCASISGTGYEQYFGPGTRLTVT.

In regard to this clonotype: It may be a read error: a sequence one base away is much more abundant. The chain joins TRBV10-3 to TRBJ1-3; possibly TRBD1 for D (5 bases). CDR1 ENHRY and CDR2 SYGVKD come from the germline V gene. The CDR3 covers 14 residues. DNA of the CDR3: TGTGCCGTCAGTACAGGATCGACTGGAAACACCATATATTTT. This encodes CAVSTGSTGNTIYF.

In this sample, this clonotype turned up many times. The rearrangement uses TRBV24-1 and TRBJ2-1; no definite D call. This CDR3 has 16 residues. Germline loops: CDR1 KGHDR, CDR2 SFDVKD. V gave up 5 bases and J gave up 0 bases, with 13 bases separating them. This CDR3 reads CATSGSPPGSYNEQFF. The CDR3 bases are TGTGCCACCAGTGGGTCACCACCTGGCTCCTACAATGAGCAGTTCTTC.

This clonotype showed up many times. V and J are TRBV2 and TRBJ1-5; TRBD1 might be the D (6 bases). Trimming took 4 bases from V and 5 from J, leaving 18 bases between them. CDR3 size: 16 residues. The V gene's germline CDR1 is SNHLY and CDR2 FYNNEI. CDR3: CASSADRGGGYQPQHF. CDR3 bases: TGTGCCAGCAGTGCTGATCGTGGAGGGGGGTATCAGCCCCAGCATTTT.

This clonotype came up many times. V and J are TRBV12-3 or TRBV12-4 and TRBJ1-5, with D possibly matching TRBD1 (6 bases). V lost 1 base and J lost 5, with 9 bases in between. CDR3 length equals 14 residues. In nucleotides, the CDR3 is TGTGCCAGCAGTTTAGACAGGGCGGATCAGCCCCAGCATTTT. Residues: CASSLDRADQPQHF.

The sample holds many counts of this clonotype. Here the CDR3 reads CSARQGGTEAFF. CDR3 nucleotides: TGCAGTGCTAGACAGGGCGGTACTGAAGCTTTCTTT. This chain links TRBV20-1 with TRBJ1-1; tentative D call: TRBD1 (5 bases). Germline loops: CDR1 DFQATT, CDR2 SNEGSKA (reference sequence). Trimming removed 2 bases at V and 5 bases at J, with 9 bases between. CDR3 length: 12 amino acids.

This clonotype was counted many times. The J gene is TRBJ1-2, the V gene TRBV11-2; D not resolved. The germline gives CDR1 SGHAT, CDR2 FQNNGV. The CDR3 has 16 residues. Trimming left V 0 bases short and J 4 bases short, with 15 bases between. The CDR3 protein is CASSLEILWAPYGYTF. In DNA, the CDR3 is TGTGCCAGCAGCTTAGAGATCCTCTGGGCTCCCTATGGCTACACCTTC.

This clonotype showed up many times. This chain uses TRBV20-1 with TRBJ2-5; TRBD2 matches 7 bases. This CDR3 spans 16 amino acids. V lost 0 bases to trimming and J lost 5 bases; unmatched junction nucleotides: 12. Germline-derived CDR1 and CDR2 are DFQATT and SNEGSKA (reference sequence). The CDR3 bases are TGCAGTGCTAGAGATCGGGCGGGAGTCCCGTCTGAGACCCAGTACTTC. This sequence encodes CSARDRAGVPSETQYF.

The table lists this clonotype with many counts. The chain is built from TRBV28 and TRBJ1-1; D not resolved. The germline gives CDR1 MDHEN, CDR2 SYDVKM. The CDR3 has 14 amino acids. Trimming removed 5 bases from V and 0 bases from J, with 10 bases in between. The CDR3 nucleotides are TGTGCCAGCAGTCATGGACGGTTGAACACTGAAGCTTTCTTT. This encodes CASSHGRLNTEAFF.

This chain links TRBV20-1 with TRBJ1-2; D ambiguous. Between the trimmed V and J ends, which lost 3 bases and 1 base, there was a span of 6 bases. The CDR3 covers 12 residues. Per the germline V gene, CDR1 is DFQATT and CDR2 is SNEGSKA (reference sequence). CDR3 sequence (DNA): TGCAGTGCTAGTCCCTATAACTATGGCTACACCTTC. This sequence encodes CSASPYNYGYTF.